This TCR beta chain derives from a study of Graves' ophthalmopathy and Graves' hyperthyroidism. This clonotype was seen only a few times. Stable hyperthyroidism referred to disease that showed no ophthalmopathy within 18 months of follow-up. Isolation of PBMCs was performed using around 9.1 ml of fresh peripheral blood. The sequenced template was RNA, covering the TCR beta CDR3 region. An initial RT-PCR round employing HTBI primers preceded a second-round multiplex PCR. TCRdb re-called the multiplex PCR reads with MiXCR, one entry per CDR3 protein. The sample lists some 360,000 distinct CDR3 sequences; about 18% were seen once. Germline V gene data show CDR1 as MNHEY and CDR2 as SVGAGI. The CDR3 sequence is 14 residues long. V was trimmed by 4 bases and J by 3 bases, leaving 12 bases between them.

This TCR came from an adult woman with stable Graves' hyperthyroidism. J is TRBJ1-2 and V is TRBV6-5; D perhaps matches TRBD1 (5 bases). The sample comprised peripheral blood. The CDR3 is CASSFSTADYGYTF. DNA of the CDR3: TGTGCCAGCAGTTTCTCGACAGCCGACTATGGCTACACCTTC.